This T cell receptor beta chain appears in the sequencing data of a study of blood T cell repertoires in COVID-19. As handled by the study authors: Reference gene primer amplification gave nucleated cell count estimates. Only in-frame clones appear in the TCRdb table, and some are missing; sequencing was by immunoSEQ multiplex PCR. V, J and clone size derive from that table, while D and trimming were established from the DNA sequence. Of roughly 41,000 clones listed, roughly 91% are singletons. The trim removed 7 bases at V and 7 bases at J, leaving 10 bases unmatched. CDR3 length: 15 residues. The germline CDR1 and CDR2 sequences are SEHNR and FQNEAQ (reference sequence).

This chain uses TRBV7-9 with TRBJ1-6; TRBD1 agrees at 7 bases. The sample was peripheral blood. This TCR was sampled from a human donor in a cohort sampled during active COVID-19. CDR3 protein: CASKLRQGENSPLHF. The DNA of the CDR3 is TGTGCCAGCAAACTAAGACAGGGCGAGAATTCACCCCTCCACTTT.